This T cell receptor beta chain was retrieved from a study of CDR3 diversity in severe acne. TCRdb independently ran MiXCR on the PCR reads; one entry per CDR3 protein. The sample consists of roughly 93,000 distinct CDR3 sequences, 45% to 50% of them appearing once. Germline CDR1 is SQVTM and CDR2 is ANQGSEA. This CDR3 spans 14 amino acids. V was cut by 5 bases and J by 1 base, with 11 bases left in between. The TCR was taken from a male donor with severe acne vulgaris. The genes are TRBV29-1 and TRBJ2-2, with D possibly TRBD1 on 6 matching bases. Sequencing used blood. The CDR3 DNA sequence: TGCAGCGTTTTGTCAGGGGAGAACACCGGGGAGCTGTTTTTT. Residues: CSVLSGENTGELFF.